The T cell receptor (beta chain) under discussion was sequenced for a study of early T cells in non-severe SARS-CoV-2 infection. Turning to the study itself: Bulk RNA isolated from unsorted whole blood underwent sequencing; chains were not paired. General observations from the study: VDJdb-based matching was biased toward anti-spike CD8 responses and missed private and CD4 specificities.

Individual cDNA molecules each received unique molecular identifiers attached to them. One entry per CDR3 protein results from TCRdb running MiXCR on the 5' RACE reads. The sample holds 25,000 to 35,000 distinct CDR3 sequences, around 4.2% seen once. As to this clonotype: Its antigen is currently unknown.

This CDR3 has 14 residues. The germline CDR1 and CDR2 sequences are SGHTA and FQGNSA. Trimming shortened V by 5 bases and J by 9 bases, and 19 bases separated the two germline ends. The clonotype was recovered from an adult who was a healthcare worker with PCR-confirmed SARS-CoV-2 infection or an uninfected control (not recorded which). The sequencing input was whole blood. The rearrangement joins TRBV7-2 to TRBJ1-2; D is perhaps TRBD1 (5 bases). For the CDR3, the DNA is TGTGCCAGCAGCCCCCAAACGCAGGGAGTGAGCTACACCTTC. Amino acid sequence: CASSPQTQGVSYTF.